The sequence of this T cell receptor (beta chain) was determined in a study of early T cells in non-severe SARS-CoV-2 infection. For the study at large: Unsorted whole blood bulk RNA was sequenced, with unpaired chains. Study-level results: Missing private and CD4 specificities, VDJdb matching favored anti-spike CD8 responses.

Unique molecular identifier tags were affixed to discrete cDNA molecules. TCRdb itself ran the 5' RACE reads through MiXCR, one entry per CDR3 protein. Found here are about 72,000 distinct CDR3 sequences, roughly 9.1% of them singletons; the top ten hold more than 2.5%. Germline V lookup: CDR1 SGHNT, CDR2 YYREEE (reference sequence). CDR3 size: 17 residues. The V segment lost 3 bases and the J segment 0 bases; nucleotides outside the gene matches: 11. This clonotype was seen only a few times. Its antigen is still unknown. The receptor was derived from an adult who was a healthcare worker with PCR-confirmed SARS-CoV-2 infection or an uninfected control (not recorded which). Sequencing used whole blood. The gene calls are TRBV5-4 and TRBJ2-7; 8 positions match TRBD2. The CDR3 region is CASSYDRTSRSSYEQYF. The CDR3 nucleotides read TGTGCCAGCAGCTATGACCGGACTAGCCGTTCCTCCTACGAGCAGTACTTC.